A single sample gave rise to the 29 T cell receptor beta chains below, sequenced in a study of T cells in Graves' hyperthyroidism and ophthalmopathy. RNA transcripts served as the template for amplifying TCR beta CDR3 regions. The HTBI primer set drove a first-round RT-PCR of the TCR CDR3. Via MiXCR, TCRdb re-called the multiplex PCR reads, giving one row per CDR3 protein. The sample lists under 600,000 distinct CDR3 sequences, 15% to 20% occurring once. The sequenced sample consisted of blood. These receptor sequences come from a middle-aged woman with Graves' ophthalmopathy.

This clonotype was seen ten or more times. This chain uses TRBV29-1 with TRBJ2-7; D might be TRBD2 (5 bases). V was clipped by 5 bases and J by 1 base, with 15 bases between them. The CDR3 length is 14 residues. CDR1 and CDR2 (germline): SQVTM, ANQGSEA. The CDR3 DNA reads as TGCAGCGTTTCGGCTAGCCGGAATTCCTACGAGCAGTACTTC. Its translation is CSVSASRNSYEQYF.

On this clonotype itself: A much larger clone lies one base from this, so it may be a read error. CDR3 in amino acids: CASSGTGNTGELFF. The DNA of the CDR3 is TGTGCCAGCAGCGGGACAGGGAACACCGGGGAGCTGTTTTTT. V usage is TRBV3-1 and J usage is TRBJ2-2; 8 bases agree with TRBD1. V was pared by 5 bases and J by 1 base, with 0 bases of the junction left unmatched. The CDR3 length is 14 residues. CDR1 and CDR2 (germline): LGHDT, YNNKEL (reference sequence).

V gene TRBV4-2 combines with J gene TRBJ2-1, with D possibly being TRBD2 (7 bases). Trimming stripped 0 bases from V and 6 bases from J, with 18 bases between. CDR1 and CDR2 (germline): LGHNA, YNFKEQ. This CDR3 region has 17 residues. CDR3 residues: CASSQDRGGGLANEQFF. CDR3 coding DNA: TGTGCCAGCAGCCAAGATAGGGGGGGCGGGCTAGCCAATGAGCAGTTCTTC.

For the CDR3, the DNA is TGCAGTGCCTACGATAGCGTCCCCAAAAACATTCAGTACTTC. Protein product: CSAYDSVPKNIQYF. The rearrangement links TRBV20-1 to TRBJ2-4, with TRBD2 as a possible D gene (5 bases). The V end lost 6 bases, the J end lost 2 bases, and 14 bases lay between the germline ends. CDR1 and CDR2 from the germline V gene are DFQATT and SNEGSKA (reference sequence). The length of the CDR3 is 14 residues.

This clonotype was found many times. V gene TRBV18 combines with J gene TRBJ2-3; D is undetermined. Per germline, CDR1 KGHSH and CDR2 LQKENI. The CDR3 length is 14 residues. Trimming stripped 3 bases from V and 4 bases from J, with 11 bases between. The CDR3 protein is CASSPLRMADTQYF. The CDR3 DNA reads TGTGCCAGCTCACCGCTGCGGATGGCAGATACGCAGTATTTT.

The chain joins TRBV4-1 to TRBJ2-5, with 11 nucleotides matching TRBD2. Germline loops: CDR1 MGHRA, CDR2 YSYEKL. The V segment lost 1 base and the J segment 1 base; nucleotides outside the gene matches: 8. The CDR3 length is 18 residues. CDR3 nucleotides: TGCGCCAGCAGCCAAGGGCTAGCGGGGGGAAACTTCCAAGAGACCCAGTACTTC. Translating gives CASSQGLAGGNFQETQYF.

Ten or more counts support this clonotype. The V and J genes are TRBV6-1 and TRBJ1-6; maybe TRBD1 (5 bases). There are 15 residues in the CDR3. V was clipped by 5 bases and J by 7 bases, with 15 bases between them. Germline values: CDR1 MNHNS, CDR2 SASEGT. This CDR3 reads CASSWGRTTNSPLHF. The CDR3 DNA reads TGTGCCAGCAGTTGGGGACGCACTACGAATTCACCCCTCCACTTT.

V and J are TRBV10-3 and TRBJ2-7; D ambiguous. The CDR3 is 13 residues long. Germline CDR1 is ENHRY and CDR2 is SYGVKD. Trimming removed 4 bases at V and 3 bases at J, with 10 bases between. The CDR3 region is CAISVDVRYEQYF. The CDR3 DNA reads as TGTGCCATCAGTGTCGACGTACGCTACGAGCAGTACTTC.

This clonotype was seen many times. In DNA form, the CDR3 reads TGTGCCAGCACCTTCCCCCCTGGGGGGACCCAGTACTTC. The encoded protein is CASTFPPGGTQYF. The V call is TRBV7-2, the J call TRBJ2-5; the D gene could be TRBD1 or TRBD2 (5 bases each). CDR3 length: 13 residues. Germline V gene sequence: CDR1 SGHTA, CDR2 FQGNSA. The V gene lost 7 bases and the J gene lost 7 bases, with 16 bases spanning the gap.

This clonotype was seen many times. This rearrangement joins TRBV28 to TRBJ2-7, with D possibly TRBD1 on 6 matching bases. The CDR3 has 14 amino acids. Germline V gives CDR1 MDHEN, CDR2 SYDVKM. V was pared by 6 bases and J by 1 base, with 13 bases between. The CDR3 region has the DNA TGTGCCAGCAGAACCGAACAGGGTTCCTACGAGCAGTACTTC. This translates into CASRTEQGSYEQYF.

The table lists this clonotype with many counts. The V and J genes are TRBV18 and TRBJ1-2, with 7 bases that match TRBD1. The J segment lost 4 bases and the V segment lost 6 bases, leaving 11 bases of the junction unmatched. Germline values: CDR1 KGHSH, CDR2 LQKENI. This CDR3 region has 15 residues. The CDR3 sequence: CASSPRQGISYGYTF. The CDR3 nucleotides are TGTGCCAGCTCTCCCAGACAGGGTATCAGCTATGGCTACACCTTC.

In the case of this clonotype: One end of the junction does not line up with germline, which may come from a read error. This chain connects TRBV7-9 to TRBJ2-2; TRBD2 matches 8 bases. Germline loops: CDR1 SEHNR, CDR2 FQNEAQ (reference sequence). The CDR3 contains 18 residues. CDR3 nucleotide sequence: TGTGCCAGCAGCTTACGGCGGAGTACTAGCGGCAACACCGGGGAGCCGTTTTTT. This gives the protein CASSLRRSTSGNTGEPFF.

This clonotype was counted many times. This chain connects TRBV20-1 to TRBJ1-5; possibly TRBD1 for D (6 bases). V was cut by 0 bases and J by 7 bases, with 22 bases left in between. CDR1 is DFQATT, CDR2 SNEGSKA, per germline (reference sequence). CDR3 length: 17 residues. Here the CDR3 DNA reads TGCAGTGCTAGAGACCGGACAGCACGCCCCGGCATCCAGCCCCAGCATTTT. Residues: CSARDRTARPGIQPQHF.

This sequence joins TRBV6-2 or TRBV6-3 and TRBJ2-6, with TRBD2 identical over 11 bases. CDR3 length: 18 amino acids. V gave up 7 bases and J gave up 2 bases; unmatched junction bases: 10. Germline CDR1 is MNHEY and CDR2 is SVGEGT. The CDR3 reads CASTTLAGGPAGANVLTF. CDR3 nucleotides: TGTGCCAGCACCACCCTAGCGGGGGGCCCAGCTGGGGCCAACGTCCTGACTTTC.

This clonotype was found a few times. The CDR3 loop is CASSLEVYGTPIQPQHF. The CDR3, as DNA: TGTGCCAGCAGCTTAGAGGTTTACGGGACGCCTATCCAGCCCCAGCATTTT. V is TRBV7-8 and J is TRBJ1-5, with D possibly being TRBD1 (5 bases). Germline lookup yields CDR1 SGHVS and CDR2 FQNEAQ. The CDR3 runs to 17 residues. V lost 1 base and J lost 7, with 20 bases in between.

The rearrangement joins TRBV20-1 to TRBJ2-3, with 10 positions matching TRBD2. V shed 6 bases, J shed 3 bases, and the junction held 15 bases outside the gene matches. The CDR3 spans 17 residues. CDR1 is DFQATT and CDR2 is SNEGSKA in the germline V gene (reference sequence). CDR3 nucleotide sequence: TGCAGTGCCCCCCCGCGGGCTAGCGGGAGTAGGACAGATACGCAGTATTTT. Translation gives CSAPPRASGSRTDTQYF.

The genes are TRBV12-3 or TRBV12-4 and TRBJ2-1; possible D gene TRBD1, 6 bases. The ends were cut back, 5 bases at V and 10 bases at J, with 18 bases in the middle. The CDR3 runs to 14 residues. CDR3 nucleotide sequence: TGTGCCAGCAGTAGCAAGGGGGAGTGGAGCGAGCAGTTCTTC. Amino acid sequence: CASSSKGEWSEQFF.

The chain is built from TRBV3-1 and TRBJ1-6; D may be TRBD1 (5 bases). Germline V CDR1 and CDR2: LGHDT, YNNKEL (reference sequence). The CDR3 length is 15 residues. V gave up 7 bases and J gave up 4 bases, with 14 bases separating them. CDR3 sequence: CASTAGQSYNSPLHF. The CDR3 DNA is TGTGCCAGCACCGCCGGACAAAGTTATAATTCACCCCTCCACTTT. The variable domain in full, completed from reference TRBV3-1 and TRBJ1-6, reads DTAVSQTPKYLVTQMGNDKSIKCEQNLGHDTMYWYKQDSKKFLKIMFSYNNKELIINETVPNRFSPKSPDKAHLNLHINSLELGDSAVYFCASTAGQSYNSPLHFGNGTRLTVT.

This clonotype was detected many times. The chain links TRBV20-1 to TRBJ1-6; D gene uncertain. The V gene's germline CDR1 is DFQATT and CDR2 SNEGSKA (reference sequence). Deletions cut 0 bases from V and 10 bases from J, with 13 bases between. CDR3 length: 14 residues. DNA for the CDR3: TGCAGTGCTAGAGATAGAGAGGGTGGATCACCCCTCCACTTT. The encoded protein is CSARDREGGSPLHF.

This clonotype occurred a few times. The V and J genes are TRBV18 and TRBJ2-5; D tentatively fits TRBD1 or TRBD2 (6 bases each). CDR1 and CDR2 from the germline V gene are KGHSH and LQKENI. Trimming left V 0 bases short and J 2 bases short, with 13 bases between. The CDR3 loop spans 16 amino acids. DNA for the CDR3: TGTGCCAGCTCACCACCGTGGGGGCGGGAACAAGAGACCCAGTACTTC. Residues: CASSPPWGREQETQYF.

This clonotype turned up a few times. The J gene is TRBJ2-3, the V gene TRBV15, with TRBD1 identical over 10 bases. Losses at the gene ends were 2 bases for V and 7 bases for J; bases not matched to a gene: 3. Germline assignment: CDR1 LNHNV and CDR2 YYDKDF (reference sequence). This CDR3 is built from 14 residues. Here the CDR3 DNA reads TGTGCCACCAGCAGAAGACAGGGGGCTAATACGCAGTATTTT. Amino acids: CATSRRQGANTQYF.

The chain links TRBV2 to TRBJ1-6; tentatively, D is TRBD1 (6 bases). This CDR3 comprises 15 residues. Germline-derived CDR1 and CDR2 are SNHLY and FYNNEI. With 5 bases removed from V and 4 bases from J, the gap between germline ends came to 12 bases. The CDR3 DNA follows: TGTGCCAGCAGTACCACAGGGAGATATAATTCACCCCTCCACTTT. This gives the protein CASSTTGRYNSPLHF.

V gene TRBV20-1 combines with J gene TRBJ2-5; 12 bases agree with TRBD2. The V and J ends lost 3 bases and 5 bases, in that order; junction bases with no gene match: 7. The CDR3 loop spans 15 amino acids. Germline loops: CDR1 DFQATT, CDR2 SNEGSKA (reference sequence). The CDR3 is CSASASGGAGETQYF. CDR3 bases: TGCAGTGCTAGTGCTAGCGGGGGGGCGGGTGAGACCCAGTACTTC.

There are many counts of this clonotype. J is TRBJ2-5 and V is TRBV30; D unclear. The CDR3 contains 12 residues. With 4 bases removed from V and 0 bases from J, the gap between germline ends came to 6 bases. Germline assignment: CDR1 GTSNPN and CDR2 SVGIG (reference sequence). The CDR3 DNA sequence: TGTGCCTGGACTCGGTACCAAGAGACCCAGTACTTC. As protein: CAWTRYQETQYF. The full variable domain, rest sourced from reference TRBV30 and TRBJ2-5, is SQTIHQWPATLVQPVGSPLSLECTVEGTSNPNLYWYRQAAGRGLQLLFYSVGIGQISSEVPQNLSASRPQDRQFILSSKKLLLSDSGFYLCAWTRYQETQYFGPGTRLLVL.

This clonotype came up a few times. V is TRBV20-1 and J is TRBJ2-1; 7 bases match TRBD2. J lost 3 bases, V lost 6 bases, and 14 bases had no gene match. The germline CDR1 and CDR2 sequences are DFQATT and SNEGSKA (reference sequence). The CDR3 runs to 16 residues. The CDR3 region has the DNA TGCAGTGCGCCCCCCCCAGCGGGAAACTTCTACAATGAGCAGTTCTTC. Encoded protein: CSAPPPAGNFYNEQFF.

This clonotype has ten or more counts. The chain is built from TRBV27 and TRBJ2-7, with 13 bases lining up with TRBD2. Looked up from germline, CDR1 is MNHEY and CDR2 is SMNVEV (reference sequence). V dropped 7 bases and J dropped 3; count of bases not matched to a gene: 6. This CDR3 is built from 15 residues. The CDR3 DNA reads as TGTGCCAGCACCCAACTAGCGGGGGGGAACTACGAGCAGTACTTC. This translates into CASTQLAGGNYEQYF.

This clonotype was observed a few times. As DNA, the CDR3 is TGCGCCAGCAGCCAAGATCCACCCTGGGGGTTACTCCCTGAAGCTTTCTTT. Translation gives CASSQDPPWGLLPEAFF. This chain uses TRBV4-1 with TRBJ1-1; D might be TRBD1 (5 bases). The CDR3 is 17 amino acids. The V end lost 0 bases, the J end lost 6 bases, and 20 bases lay between the germline ends. Germline CDR1 MGHRA, CDR2 YSYEKL.

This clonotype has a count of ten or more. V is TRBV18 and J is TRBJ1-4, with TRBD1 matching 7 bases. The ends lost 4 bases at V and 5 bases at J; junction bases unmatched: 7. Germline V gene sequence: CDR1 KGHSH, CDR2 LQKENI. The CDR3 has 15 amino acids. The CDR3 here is CASSLGTESNEKLFF. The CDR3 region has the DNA TGTGCCAGCTCACTCGGGACAGAAAGCAATGAAAAACTGTTTTTT.

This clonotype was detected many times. As DNA, the CDR3 is TGCGCCAGCAGCTTTCCACGAGGTGAAGAGCAGTTCTTC. Encoded protein: CASSFPRGEEQFF. The chain employs TRBV5-1 and TRBJ2-1; no reliable D call. V lost 2 bases to trimming and J lost 10 bases, with 13 bases between them. The germline V gene has CDR1 SGHRS and CDR2 YFSETQ. CDR3 length: 13 residues.